This T cell receptor beta chain was profiled in a study of control samples from healthy donors and cancer patients. Some clones are missing from TCRdb's copy, which holds only in-frame ones; the method was immunoSEQ multiplex PCR. This table holds 120,000 to 150,000 clones, around 90% found once. The material sequenced was blood. The clonotype comes from a young man in good health.

The DNA for the CDR3 is TGTGCCTGGAGTGGCGGTTGGGCGGGCGGCTACACCTTC. Translation: CAWSGGWAGGYTF. The V gene is TRBV30, the J gene TRBJ1-2; D gene uncertain. This CDR3 is built from 13 residues. Germline CDR1 is GTSNPN and CDR2 is SVGIG (reference sequence). Trimming took off 1 base at V and 8 bases at J, with 14 bases between the two ends.